This T cell receptor (beta chain) was identified during a study of blood T cells in healthy people across ages. The CDR3 is 15 amino acids. The V end was cut by 1 base, the J end by 0 bases, with 10 bases between. Per the germline V gene, CDR1 is SGHKS and CDR2 is YYEKEE (reference sequence). A second about 7 to 12 cycle PCR used barcoded and J-beta primers. TCRdb recomputed calls from the 5' RACE reads with MiXCR, one row per CDR3 protein. The profile shows about 570,000 distinct CDR3 sequences, 25% to 30% of them singletons. For this clonotype: What it recognizes is unknown.

Broader study findings: Greater diversity and more naive CD4+ cells were seen in long-lived donors than in aged donors.

The source is a woman aged 70-85 years in good health. Material: blood. J is TRBJ1-1 and V is TRBV5-5, with D hard to call. The DNA for the CDR3 is TGTGCCAGCAGCTTGTCAGTCACTATGAACACTGAAGCTTTCTTT. Amino acid sequence: CASSLSVTMNTEAFF.